This TCR beta chain emerged from a study of cytomegalovirus exposure and HLA in healthy donors. Sequencing used immunoSEQ multiplex PCR; TCRdb keeps in-frame clones, though not all of them. Among under 150,000 clones listed, around 87% were seen once. The donors were in the 120-subject validation cohort; that cohort was separate from the roughly 700-subject first cohort. This CDR3 comprises 14 residues. With 6 bases removed from V and 3 bases from J, the gap between germline ends came to 14 bases. Germline V lookup: CDR1 SNHLY, CDR2 FYNNEI. On this clone itself: Antigen specificity is unknown.

Whole-study results and caveats: It was reported that the classifier diagnosed cytomegalovirus status with high specificity and sensitivity in both the original and validation cohorts. In vitro work confirmed that three CMV-associated chains recognize CMV antigens.

The source of this sequence is a man aged 18 to 30 in good health and CMV-seropositive. The rearrangement links TRBV2 to TRBJ1-2; D is uncertain. Material for sequencing was PBMCs. The CDR3 region is CASRYLAGDYGYTF. CDR3 DNA: TGTGCCAGCAGGTACCTGGCCGGGGACTATGGCTACACCTTC.